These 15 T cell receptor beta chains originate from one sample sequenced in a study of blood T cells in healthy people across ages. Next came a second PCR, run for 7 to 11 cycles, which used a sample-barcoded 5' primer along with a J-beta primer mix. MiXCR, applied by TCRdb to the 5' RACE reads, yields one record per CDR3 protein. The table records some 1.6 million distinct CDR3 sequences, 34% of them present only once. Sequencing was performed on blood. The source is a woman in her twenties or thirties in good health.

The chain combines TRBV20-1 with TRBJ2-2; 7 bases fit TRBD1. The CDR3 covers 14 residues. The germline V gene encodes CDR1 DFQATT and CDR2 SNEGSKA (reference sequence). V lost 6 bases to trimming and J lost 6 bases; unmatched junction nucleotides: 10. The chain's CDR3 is CSAEPDRRPGELFF. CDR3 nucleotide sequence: TGCAGTGCGGAACCGGACAGGCGGCCCGGGGAGCTGTTTTTT.

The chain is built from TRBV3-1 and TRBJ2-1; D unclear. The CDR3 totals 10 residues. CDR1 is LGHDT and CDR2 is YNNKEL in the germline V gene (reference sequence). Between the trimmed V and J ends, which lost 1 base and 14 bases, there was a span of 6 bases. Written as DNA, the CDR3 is TGTGCCAGCAGCCAAGGCCCAGAGTTCTTC. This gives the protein CASSQGPEFF.

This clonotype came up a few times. This CDR3 reads CASSGRGGSYNEQFF. Written as DNA, the CDR3 is TGTGCCAGCAGCGGGCGGGGGGGCTCCTACAATGAGCAGTTCTTC. The chain is built from TRBV9 and TRBJ2-1; TRBD2 aligns across 9 bases. V was pared by 3 bases and J by 0 bases, with 1 base of the junction left unmatched. This CDR3 is built from 15 residues. Per the germline V gene, CDR1 is SGDLS and CDR2 is YYNGEE.

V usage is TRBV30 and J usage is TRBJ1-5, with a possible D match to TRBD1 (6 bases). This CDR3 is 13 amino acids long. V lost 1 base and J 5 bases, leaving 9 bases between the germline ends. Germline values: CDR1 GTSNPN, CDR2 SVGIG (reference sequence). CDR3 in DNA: TGTGCCTGGAGTGAGAGGGGGGATCAGCCCCAGCATTTT. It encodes CAWSERGDQPQHF.

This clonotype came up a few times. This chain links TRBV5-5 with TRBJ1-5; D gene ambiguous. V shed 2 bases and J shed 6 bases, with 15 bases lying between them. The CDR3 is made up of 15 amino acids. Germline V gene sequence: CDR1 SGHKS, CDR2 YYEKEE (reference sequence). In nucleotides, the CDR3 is TGTGCCAGCAGCTTAATGGCAGGCAGGCGTCAGCCCCAGCATTTT. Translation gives CASSLMAGRRQPQHF.

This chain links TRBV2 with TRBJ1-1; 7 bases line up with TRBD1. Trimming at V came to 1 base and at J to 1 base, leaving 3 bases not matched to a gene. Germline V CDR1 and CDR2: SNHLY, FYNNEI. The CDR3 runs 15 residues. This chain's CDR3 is CASSEGDRWNTEAFF. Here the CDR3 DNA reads TGTGCCAGCAGTGAAGGGGACAGATGGAACACTGAAGCTTTCTTT.

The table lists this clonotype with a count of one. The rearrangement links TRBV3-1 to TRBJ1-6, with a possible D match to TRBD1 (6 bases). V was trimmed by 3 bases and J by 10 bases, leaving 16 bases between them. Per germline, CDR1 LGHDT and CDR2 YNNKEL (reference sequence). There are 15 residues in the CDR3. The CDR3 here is CASSQRAGAQSPLHF. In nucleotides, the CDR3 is TGTGCCAGCAGCCAGAGGGCGGGGGCGCAATCACCCCTCCACTTT.

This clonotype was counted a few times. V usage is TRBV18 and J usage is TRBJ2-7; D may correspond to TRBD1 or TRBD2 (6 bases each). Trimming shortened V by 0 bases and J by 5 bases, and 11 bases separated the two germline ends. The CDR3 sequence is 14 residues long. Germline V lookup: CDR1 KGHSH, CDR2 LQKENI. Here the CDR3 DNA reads TGTGCCAGCTCACCACCGTCCGGGGGCGACGAGCAGTACTTC. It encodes CASSPPSGGDEQYF.

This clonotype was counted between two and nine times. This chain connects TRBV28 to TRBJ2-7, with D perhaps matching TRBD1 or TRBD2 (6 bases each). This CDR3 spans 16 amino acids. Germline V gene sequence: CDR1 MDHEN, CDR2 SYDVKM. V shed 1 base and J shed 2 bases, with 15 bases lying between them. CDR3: CASSLLEGGLTYEQYF. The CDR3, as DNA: TGTGCCAGCAGTTTATTGGAAGGGGGGCTAACCTACGAGCAGTACTTC.

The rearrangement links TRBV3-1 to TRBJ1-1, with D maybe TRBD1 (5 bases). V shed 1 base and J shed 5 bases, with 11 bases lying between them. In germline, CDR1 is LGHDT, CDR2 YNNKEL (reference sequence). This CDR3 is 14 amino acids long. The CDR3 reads CASSQVPGTTEAFF. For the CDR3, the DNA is TGTGCCAGCAGCCAAGTGCCGGGGACGACTGAAGCTTTCTTT.

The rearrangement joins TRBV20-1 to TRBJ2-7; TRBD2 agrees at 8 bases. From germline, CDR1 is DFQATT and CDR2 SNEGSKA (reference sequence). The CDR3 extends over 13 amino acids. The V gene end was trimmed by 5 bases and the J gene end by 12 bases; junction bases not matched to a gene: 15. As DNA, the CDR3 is TGCAGTGCTCCGAGCCCCGGGACTAGGATCTCGTACTTC. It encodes CSAPSPGTRISYF.

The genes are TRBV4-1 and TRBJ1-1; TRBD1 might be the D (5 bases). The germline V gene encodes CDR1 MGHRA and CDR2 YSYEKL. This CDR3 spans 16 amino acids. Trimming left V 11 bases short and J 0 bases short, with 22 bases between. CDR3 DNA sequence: TGCGCCTCTTCAATTGCCAGCTCAGGGCTGAACACTGAAGCTTTCTTT. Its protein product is CASSIASSGLNTEAFF.

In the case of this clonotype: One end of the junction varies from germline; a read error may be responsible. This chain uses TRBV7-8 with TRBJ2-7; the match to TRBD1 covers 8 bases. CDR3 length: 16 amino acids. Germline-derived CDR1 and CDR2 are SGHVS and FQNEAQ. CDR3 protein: CASSLGAGGFSYGQYF. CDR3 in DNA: TGTGCCAGCAGCTTGGGAGCAGGGGGCTTCTCCTACGGGCAGTACTTC.

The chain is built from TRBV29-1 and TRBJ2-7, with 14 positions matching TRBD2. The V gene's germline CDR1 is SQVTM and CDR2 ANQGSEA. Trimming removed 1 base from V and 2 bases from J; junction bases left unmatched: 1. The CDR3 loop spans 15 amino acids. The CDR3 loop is CSVEGLAGGPYEQYF. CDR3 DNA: TGCAGCGTTGAAGGACTAGCGGGAGGGCCCTACGAGCAGTACTTC.

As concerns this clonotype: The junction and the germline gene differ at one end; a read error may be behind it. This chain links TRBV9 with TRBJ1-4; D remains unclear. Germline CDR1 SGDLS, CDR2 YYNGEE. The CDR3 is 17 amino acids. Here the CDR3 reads CASRGGGQRATNEKPFF. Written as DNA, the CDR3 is TGTGCCAGCAGGGGAGGAGGGCAGAGAGCAACTAATGAAAAACCGTTTTTT.